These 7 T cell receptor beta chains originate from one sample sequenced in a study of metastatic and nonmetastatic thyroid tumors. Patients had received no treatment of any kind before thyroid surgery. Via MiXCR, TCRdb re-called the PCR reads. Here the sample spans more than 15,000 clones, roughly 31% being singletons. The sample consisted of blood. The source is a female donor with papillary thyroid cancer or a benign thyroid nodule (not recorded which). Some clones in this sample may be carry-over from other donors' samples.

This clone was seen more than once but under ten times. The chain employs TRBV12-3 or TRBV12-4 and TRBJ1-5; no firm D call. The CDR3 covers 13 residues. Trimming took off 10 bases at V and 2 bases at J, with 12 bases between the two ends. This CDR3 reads CAIIPLGNQPQHF. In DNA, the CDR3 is TGTGCCATCATCCCTTTGGGCAATCAGCCCCAGCATTTT.

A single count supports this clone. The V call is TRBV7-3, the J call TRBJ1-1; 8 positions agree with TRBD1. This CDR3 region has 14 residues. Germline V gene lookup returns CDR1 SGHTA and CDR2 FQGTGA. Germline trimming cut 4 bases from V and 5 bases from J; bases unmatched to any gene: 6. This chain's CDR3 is CASSSTGAKTEAFF. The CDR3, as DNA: TGTGCCAGCAGCTCGACAGGGGCAAAGACTGAAGCTTTCTTT.

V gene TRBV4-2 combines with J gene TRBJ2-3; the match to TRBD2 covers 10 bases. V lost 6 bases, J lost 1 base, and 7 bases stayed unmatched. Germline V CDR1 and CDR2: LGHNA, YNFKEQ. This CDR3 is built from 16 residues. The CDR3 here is CASSQILAGGTDTQYF. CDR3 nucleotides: TGTGCCAGCAGTCAGATCCTAGCGGGGGGCACAGATACGCAGTATTTT.

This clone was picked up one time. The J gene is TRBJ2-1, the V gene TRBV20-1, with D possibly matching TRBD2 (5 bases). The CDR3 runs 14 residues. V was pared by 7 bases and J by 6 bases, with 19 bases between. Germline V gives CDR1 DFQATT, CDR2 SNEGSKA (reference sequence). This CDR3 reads CSVPARTRPNEQFF. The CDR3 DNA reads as TGCAGTGTTCCGGCCCGAACTAGGCCCAATGAGCAGTTCTTC.

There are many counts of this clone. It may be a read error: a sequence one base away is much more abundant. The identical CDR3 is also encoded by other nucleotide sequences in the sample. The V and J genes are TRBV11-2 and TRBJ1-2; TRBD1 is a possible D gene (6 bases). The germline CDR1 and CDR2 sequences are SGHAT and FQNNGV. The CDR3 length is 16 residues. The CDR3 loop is CASNLVPRQANYGYTF. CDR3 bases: TGTGCCAGCAACTTAGTCCCACGACAGGCTAACTATGGCTACACCTTC. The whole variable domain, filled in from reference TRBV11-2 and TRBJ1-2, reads EAGVAQSPRYKIIEKRQSVAFWCNPISGHATLYWYQQILGQGPKLLIQFQNNGVVDDSQLPKDRFSAERLKGVDSTLKIQPAKLEDSAVYLCASNLVPRQANYGYTFGSGTRLTVV.

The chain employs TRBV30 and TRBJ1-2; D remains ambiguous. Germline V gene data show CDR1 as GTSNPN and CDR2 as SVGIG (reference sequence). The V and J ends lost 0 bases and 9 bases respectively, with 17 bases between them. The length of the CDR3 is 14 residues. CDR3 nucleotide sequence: TGTGCCTGGAGTGTTGAGACGTCCAGATGGTGCTACACCTTC. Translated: CAWSVETSRWCYTF.

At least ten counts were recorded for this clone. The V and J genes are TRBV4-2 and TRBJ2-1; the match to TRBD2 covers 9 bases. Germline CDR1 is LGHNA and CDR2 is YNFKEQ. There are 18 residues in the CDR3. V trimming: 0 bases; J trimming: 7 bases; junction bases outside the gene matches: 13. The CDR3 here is CASSQDRLVGLAGNEQFF. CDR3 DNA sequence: TGTGCCAGCAGCCAAGATCGACTAGTGGGCCTAGCGGGGAATGAGCAGTTCTTC.